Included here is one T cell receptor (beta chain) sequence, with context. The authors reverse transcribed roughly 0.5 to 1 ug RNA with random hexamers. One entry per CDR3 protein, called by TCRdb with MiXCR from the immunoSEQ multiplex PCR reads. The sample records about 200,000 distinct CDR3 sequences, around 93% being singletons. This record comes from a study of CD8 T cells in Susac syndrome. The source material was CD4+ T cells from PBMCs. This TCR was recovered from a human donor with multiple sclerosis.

The chain's CDR3 is CASSLGQSRDTQYF. For the CDR3, the DNA is TGCGCCAGCAGCCTGGGACAGAGCAGGGATACGCAGTATTTT. This rearrangement joins TRBV5-1 to TRBJ2-3; TRBD1 matches 7 bases. Looked up from germline, CDR1 is SGHRS and CDR2 is YFSETQ. The CDR3 length is 14 residues. V lost 4 bases, J lost 6 bases, and 8 bases stayed unmatched.